The clone carrying this T cell receptor (beta chain) was seen ten or more times. What it binds is unknown. The data stem from a study of blood T cells in healthy people across ages. Study-wide findings and caveats: Fewer expanded clones and more diversity marked long-lived versus aged donors.

Trimming cost V 2 bases and J 3 bases; bases outside gene matches: 2. CDR1 and CDR2 from the germline V gene are SGDLS and YYNGEE. The CDR3 covers 14 residues. For the second PCR, which ran for about 6 to 11 cycles, a sample-barcoded 5' primer and a J-beta primer mix were used. Researchers report that each sample yielded at least 2.5 million CDR3-containing paired-end reads. One entry per CDR3 protein results from TCRdb running MiXCR on the 5' RACE reads. The sample records roughly 1.6 million distinct CDR3 sequences, about 32% being singletons. This receptor was taken from a young woman in good health. The sequencing sample was made of blood. The chain employs TRBV9 and TRBJ2-1, with 7 bases that match TRBD2. CDR3 sequence reads: CASSVGGGYNEQFF. CDR3 nucleotide sequence: TGTGCCAGCAGCGTTGGCGGGGGCTACAATGAGCAGTTCTTC. The variable domain in full, with the rest retrieved from reference TRBV9 and TRBJ2-1, is DSGVTQTPKHLITATGQRVTLRCSPRSGDLSVYWYQQSLDQGLQFLIQYYNGEERAKGNILERFSAQQFPDLHSELNLSSLELGDSALYFCASSVGGGYNEQFFGPGTRLTVL.